These T cell receptor beta chains were read from a single sample in a study of neoadjuvant anti-PD-1 for oral cavity cancer. Sequenced by immunoSEQ multiplex PCR; TCRdb stores in-frame clones only, minus some. The sample contains around 14,000 clones, 55% to 85% of which appear only once. The specimen comprised PBMCs, sampled before nivolumab (anti-PD-1) treatment. Receptor source: a person aged 40-85 years with oral cavity squamous cell carcinoma. The CDR3 runs from the conserved cysteine through the conserved F or W. D genes are given only for firm matches. Size tells how often a clone was seen (once, few, many) or the class of an expanded clone, and some rows leave it out.

v_call	d_call	j_call	clone_size	cdr3_aa	cdr3_nt
TRBV7-2	TRBD1	TRBJ2-1	NA	CASSFIDRGFEQFF	TGTGCCAGCAGCTTCATAGACAGGGGGTTTGAGCAGTTCTTC
TRBV20-1	NA	TRBJ1-2	once	CSLRGLYGYTF	TGCAGCCTTCGTGGCCTCTATGGCTACACCTTC
TRBV9	NA	TRBJ2-1	once	CASSFSSDEQFF	TGTGCCAGCAGCTTCAGTAGTGATGAGCAGTTCTTC
TRBV19	TRBD2	TRBJ2-1	NA	CASSFQAGTNAGNEQFF	TGTGCCAGTAGTTTTCAAGCGGGGACTAACGCGGGAAATGAGCAGTTCTTC
TRBV6-1	TRBD2	TRBJ2-5	NA	CASSGGLAGFETQYF	TGTGCCAGCAGTGGGGGACTAGCGGGTTTTGAGACCCAGTACTTC
TRBV10-3	NA	TRBJ1-2	few	CAISEPKGVRSGYTF	TGTGCCATCAGTGAGCCCAAGGGCGTGAGGAGTGGCTACACCTTC
TRBV5-1	NA	TRBJ1-1	NA	CASSAEFDTEAFF	TGCGCCAGCAGTGCGGAATTTGACACTGAAGCTTTCTTT
TRBV7-8	NA	TRBJ2-7	NA	CASSLRPGTRYEQYF	TGTGCCAGCAGCTTACGTCCCGGCACCCGATACGAGCAGTACTTC
TRBV4-1	TRBD2	TRBJ2-4	NA	CASSTGLAGGLAKNIQYF	TGCGCCAGCAGCACGGGACTAGCGGGGGGGCTGGCCAAAAACATTCAGTACTTC
TRBV10-3	TRBD2	TRBJ2-2	few	CAISDPGTRSGELFF	TGTGCCATCAGTGACCCCGGGACTAGGTCCGGGGAGCTGTTTTTT
TRBV11-1	NA	TRBJ1-4	NA	CASSLGEKLFF	TGTGCCAGCAGCTTAGGAGAAAAACTGTTTTTT
TRBV4-2	NA	TRBJ2-5	NA	CASSQETGGQETQYF	TGTGCCAGCAGCCAAGAAACGGGCGGCCAAGAGACCCAGTACTTC
TRBV25-1	NA	TRBJ2-7	few	CASSVPGTDEQYF	TGTGCCAGCAGTGTTCCGGGGACGGACGAGCAGTACTTC
TRBV6-1	NA	TRBJ2-1	NA	CASSEAGWENEQFF	TGTGCCAGCAGTGAGGCAGGGTGGGAAAATGAGCAGTTCTTC
TRBV19	NA	TRBJ2-5	NA	CASSQGSKETQYF	TGTGCCAGTAGTCAGGGGTCCAAAGAGACCCAGTACTTC
TRBV7-6	NA	TRBJ1-3	once	CASSTRQGGNTIYF	TGTGCCAGCAGCACGCGTCAGGGAGGAAACACCATATATTTT
TRBV7-6	NA	TRBJ1-1	NA	CASSLGAVNTEAFF	TGTGCCAGCAGCTTAGGGGCGGTGAACACTGAAGCTTTCTTT
TRBV6-1	TRBD1	TRBJ1-4	NA	CASSEAGTGRGEKLFF	TGTGCCAGCAGTGAAGCGGGGACAGGGAGGGGAGAAAAACTGTTTTTT
TRBV6-5	NA	TRBJ1-5	NA	CASSTQGGGYQPQHF	TGTGCCAGCAGCACACAGGGAGGGGGGTACCAGCCCCAGCATTTT
TRBV4-2	TRBD2	TRBJ2-7	NA	CASSQEVLALYEQYF	TGTGCCAGCAGCCAAGAAGTACTAGCGCTCTACGAGCAGTACTTC
TRBV27	NA	TRBJ1-5	NA	CASSFGRDGQPQHF	TGTGCCAGCAGTTTTGGCAGGGACGGTCAGCCCCAGCATTTT
TRBV21-1	NA	TRBJ1-5	NA	CASPNVSGTSNQPQHF	TGTGCCAGCCCGAACGTCTCAGGGACTTCCAATCAGCCCCAGCATTTT
TRBV7-9	NA	TRBJ1-1	NA	CASSHGSPMLAFF	TGTGCCAGCAGCCACGGGTCCCCAATGTTAGCTTTCTTT
TRBV12-2	NA	TRBJ2-7	NA	CASRLGLAGYYEQYF	TGTGCAAGTCGCTTAGGACTAGCGGGGTACTACGAGCAGTACTTC
TRBV30	NA	TRBJ2-1	NA	CAWSVFAGTYNEQFF	TGTGCCTGGAGTGTTTTTGCGGGAACCTACAATGAGCAGTTCTTC
TRBV30	TRBD2	TRBJ2-7	few	CAWINKREYSHEQYF	TGTGCCTGGATAAACAAGCGGGAGTACTCGCACGAGCAGTACTTC
TRBV9	NA	TRBJ1-2	NA	CASSVDPGSF	TGTGCCAGCAGCGTAGACCCAGGGTCGTTT
TRBV28	TRBD1	TRBJ1-1	NA	CASRVDRGLATEAFF	TGTGCCAGCAGAGTAGACAGGGGGCTGGCCACTGAAGCTTTCTTT
TRBV5-1	NA	TRBJ1-5	NA	CASGGGRIGIPSQPQHF	TGCGCCAGCGGTGGAGGGAGGATCGGGATCCCGAGTCAGCCCCAGCATTTT
TRBV9	TRBD2	TRBJ2-2	NA	CASSVGGGLAKTGELFF	TGTGCCAGCAGCGTCGGAGGGGGACTAGCTAAGACCGGGGAGCTGTTTTTT
TRBV10-1	NA	TRBJ2-3	few	CASNQGGDDTQYF	TGCGCCAGCAACCAGGGAGGTGACGATACGCAGTATTTT
TRBV5-1	NA	TRBJ2-2	once	CASSLADSANTGELFF	TGCGCCAGCAGCTTGGCTGACAGCGCGAACACCGGGGAGCTGTTTTTT
TRBV6-1	NA	TRBJ2-7	NA	CASTDRTSYEQYF	TGTGCCAGCACGGACAGAACCTCCTACGAGCAGTACTTC
TRBV6-5	TRBD2	TRBJ2-7	NA	CASRRTSGASYEQYF	TGTGCCAGCAGACGGACTAGCGGGGCCTCCTACGAGCAGTACTTC
TRBV25-1	NA	TRBJ1-1	once	CASRRTANTEAFF	TGTGCCAGCAGGCGGACAGCCAACACTGAAGCTTTCTTT
TRBV5-1	TRBD1	TRBJ1-2	NA	CASSLAGTGGEGYTF	TGCGCCAGCAGCTTGGCTGGGACAGGGGGCGAGGGCTACACCTTC
TRBV6-6	TRBD1	TRBJ2-3	NA	CASTKLPGQGTDTQYF	TGTGCCAGCACAAAACTCCCGGGACAGGGCACAGATACGCAGTATTTT
TRBV5-4	NA	TRBJ1-1	few	CASSSPLTEAFF	TGTGCCAGCAGCTCCCCGCTCACTGAAGCTTTCTTT
TRBV11-2	NA	TRBJ1-1	NA	CASSLNLRPEAFF	TGTGCCAGCAGCTTGAATCTTCGCCCTGAAGCTTTCTTT
TRBV5-1	NA	TRBJ2-1	NA	CASSSVRGPYNEQFF	TGCGCCAGCAGCTCGGTACGGGGGCCCTACAATGAGCAGTTCTTC
TRBV10-3	TRBD1	TRBJ1-4	NA	CAISESQGDRNEKLFF	TGTGCCATCAGTGAGTCCCAAGGGGACAGAAATGAAAAACTGTTTTTT
TRBV18	TRBD1	TRBJ2-7	few	CASSPAAFRGQGYEQYF	TGTGCCAGCTCACCAGCCGCTTTTAGGGGACAGGGCTACGAGCAGTACTTC
TRBV5-8	NA	TRBJ1-1	NA	CASSPTVLGANTEAFF	TGTGCCAGCAGCCCCACCGTACTGGGGGCGAACACTGAAGCTTTCTTT